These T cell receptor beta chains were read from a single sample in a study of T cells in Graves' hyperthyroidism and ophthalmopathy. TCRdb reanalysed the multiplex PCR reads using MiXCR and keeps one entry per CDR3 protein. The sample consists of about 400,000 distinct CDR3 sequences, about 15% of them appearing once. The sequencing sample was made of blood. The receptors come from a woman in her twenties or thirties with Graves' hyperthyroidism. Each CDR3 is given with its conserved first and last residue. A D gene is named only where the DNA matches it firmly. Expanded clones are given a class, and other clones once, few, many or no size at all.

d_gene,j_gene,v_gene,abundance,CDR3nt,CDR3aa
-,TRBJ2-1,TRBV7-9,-,TGTGCCAGCAGCCCACCAGCGGGACAATACAATGAGCAGTTCTTC,CASSPPAGQYNEQFF
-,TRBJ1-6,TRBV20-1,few,TGCAGTGCTAGAGGAGGCCAGACCTTCGGTTCACCCCTCCACTTT,CSARGGQTFGSPLHF
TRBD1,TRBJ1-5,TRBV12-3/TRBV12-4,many,TGTGCCAGCACTTACAGGGGACAGCCCCAGCATTTT,CASTYRGQPQHF
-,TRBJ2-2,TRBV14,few,TGTGCCAGCAGCCACGCCACCGGGACACTGAACACCGGGGAGCTGTTTTTT,CASSHATGTLNTGELFF
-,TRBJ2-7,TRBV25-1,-,TGTGCCAGCAGTGAATCGGAGTTTGGCTACGAGCAGTACTTC,CASSESEFGYEQYF
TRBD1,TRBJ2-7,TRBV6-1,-,TGTGCCAGCAGTGAAGTCAGGGGGCCGGGCGAGCAGTACTTC,CASSEVRGPGEQYF
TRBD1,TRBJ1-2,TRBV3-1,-,TGTGCCAGCAGCCAACTGAGACAGGGGGTGTATGGCTACACCTTC,CASSQLRQGVYGYTF
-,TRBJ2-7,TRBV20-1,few,TGCAGTGCTAGAGATCCTCGCCCGGGGGTCCCCTACGAGCAGTACTTC,CSARDPRPGVPYEQYF
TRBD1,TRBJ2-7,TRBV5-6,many,TGTGCCAGCAGCAGAGGGACAGACGTCTACGAGCAGTACTTC,CASSRGTDVYEQYF
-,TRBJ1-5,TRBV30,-,TGTGCCTGGAGTGTTCACAATCAGCCCCAGCATTTT,CAWSVHNQPQHF
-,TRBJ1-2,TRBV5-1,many,TGCGCCAGCAGCTTGCCGGCCCCGGATGGCTACACCTTC,CASSLPAPDGYTF
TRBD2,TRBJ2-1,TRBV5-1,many,TGCGCCAGCAGCTTGGCGGGGAGGGATCCCTACAATGAGCAGTTCTTC,CASSLAGRDPYNEQFF
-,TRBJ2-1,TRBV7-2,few,TGTGCCAGCAGCTTGGGACGGAACTCCTACAATGAGCAGTTCTTC,CASSLGRNSYNEQFF
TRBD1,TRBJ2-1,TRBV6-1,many,TGTGCCAGCAGAAAGGGACAGGGTATCTACAATGAGCAGTTCTTC,CASRKGQGIYNEQFF
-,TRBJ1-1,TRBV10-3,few,TGTGCCACCGCAGCTTTGAACACTGAAGCTTTCTTT,CATAALNTEAFF
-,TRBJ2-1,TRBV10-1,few,TGCGCCAGCAGTGAGCCCGGGACAAACAATGAGCAGTTCTTC,CASSEPGTNNEQFF
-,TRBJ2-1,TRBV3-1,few,TGTGCCAGCAGCCAACGGAATGAGCAGTTCTTC,CASSQRNEQFF
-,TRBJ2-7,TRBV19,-,TGTGCCAGTAGTGTCGGACAGCAGCAGTACTTC,CASSVGQQQYF
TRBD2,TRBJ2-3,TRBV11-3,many,TGTGCCAGCAGCTCTGGGACGGGAGGGTCAGATACGCAGTATTTT,CASSSGTGGSDTQYF
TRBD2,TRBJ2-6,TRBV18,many,TGTGCCAGCTCACCCCAAGCGGGGCGCTCTGGGGCCAACGTCCTGACTTTC,CASSPQAGRSGANVLTF
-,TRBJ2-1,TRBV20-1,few,TGCAGTGCTATCTCCGGAAGGGGGGAGCAGTTCTTC,CSAISGRGEQFF
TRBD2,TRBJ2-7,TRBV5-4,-,TGTGCCAGCAGCTTGGGGGGACTAGCGGCGGCCTACGAGCAGTACTTC,CASSLGGLAAAYEQYF
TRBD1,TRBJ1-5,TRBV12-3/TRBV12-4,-,TGTGCCAGCAGCTGGACAGGGGGTAGCAATCAGCCCCAGCATTTT,CASSWTGGSNQPQHF
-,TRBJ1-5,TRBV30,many,TGTGCCTGGAGTGTCGCCGGGGCCCTCGGGCAGCCCCAGCATTTT,CAWSVAGALGQPQHF
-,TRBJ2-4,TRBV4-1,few,TGCGCCAGCAGCCAAGCTGGGGCCAAAAACATTCAGTACTTC,CASSQAGAKNIQYF
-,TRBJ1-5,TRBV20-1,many,TGCAGTGCTAGGGATAGGGGCAGCAATCAGCCCCAGCATTTT,CSARDRGSNQPQHF
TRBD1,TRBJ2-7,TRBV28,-,TGTGCCAGCAGTTTAACGACAGGGGGCACCTACGAGCAGTACTTC,CASSLTTGGTYEQYF
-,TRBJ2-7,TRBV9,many,TGTGCCAGCAGCGTAGCGGCTAGCATAGACTACGAGCAGTACTTC,CASSVAASIDYEQYF
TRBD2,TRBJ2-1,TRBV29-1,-,TGCAGCGCCTCGGGAGGGATGACCTACAATGAGCAGTTCTTC,CSASGGMTYNEQFF
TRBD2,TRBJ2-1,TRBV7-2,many,TGTGCCAGCAGCCCTGCGGGGGTATACAATGAGCAGTTCTTC,CASSPAGVYNEQFF
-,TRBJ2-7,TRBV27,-,TGTGCCAGCGGCCCAATCGGGGGCGAGCAGTACTTC,CASGPIGGEQYF
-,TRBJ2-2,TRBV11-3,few,TGTGCCAGCAGCCCCCGTAGCGGCGGCCAGACCGGGGAGCTGTTTTTT,CASSPRSGGQTGELFF
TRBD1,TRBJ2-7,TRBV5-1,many,TGCGCCAGCAGCCCTACTGCCGGGACAGGGACGGGGGAGCAGTACTTC,CASSPTAGTGTGEQYF
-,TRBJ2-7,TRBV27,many,TGTGCCAGCAGTTTTGGGAACAGGCGAAGCTCCTACGAGCAGTACTTC,CASSFGNRRSSYEQYF
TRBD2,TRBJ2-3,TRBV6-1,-,TGTGCCAGCAGTGACTTGACTAGCGGAGGCACAGATACGCAGTATTTT,CASSDLTSGGTDTQYF
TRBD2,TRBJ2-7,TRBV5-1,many,TGCGCCAGCAGCTTCTCCCTAGCGGAGGGGGAGCAGTACTTC,CASSFSLAEGEQYF
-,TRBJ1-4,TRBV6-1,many,TGTGCCAGCAGAAGATCCGCTCCTAATGAAAAACTGTTTTTT,CASRRSAPNEKLFF
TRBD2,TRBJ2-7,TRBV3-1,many,TGTGCCAGCAGCCAAGCAGGACTAGTGACCTACGAGCAGTACTTC,CASSQAGLVTYEQYF
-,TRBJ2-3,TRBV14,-,TGTGCCAGCAGCCAAGTCAGGAGGGAGCAAGGAGATACGCAGTATTTT,CASSQVRREQGDTQYF
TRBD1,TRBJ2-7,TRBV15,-,TGTGCCACCTCCTCGAGCGGGACAGGGCGGTACGAGCAGTACTTC,CATSSSGTGRYEQYF
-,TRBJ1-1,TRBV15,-,TGTGCCACCAGCAGGGGCGGGTCTGAAGCTTTCTTT,CATSRGGSEAFF
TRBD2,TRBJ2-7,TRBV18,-,TGTGCCAGCTCACACGGGAGGGAGCAGTACTTC,CASSHGREQYF
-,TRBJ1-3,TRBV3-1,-,TGTGCCAGCAGCCATCCACAATCGAGGGGTCTCGGAAACACCATATATTTT,CASSHPQSRGLGNTIYF
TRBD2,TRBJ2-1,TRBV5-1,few,TGCGCCAGCAGCTCAGCGGGAGGGCCTCGGGATGAGCAGTTCTTC,CASSSAGGPRDEQFF
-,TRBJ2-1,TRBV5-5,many,TGTGCCAGCAGCTGGTTAGGGGTCCCTTACAATGAGCAGTTCTTC,CASSWLGVPYNEQFF
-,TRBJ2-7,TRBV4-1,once,TGCGCCAGCAGCCTCCAGACATTTAACTACGAGCAGTACTTC,CASSLQTFNYEQYF